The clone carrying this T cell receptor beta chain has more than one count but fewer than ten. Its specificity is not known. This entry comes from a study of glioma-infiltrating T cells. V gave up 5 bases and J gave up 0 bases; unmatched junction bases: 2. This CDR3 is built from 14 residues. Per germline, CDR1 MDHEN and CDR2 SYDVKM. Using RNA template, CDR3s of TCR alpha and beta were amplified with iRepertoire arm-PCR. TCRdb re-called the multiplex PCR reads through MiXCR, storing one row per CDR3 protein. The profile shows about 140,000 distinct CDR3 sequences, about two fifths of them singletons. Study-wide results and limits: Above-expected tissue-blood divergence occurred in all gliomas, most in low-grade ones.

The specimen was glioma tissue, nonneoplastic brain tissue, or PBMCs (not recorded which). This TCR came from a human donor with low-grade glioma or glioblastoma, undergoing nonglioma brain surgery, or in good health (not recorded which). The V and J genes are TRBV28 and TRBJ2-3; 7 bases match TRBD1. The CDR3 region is CASSPGQSTDTQYF. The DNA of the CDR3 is TGTGCCAGCAGTCCGGGACAGAGCACAGATACGCAGTATTTT.